This entry lists 27 T cell receptor beta chains sequenced from one sample in a study of CD8+ T cells in alopecia areata. RNA was isolated and reverse transcribed to cDNA, the sequencing template. Sequenced by immunoSEQ multiplex PCR; TCRdb stores in-frame clones only, minus some. Altogether around 100,000 clones were found in the sample, and no singletons occur. What was sequenced was lesional skin. These receptors were taken from a C3H/HeJ mouse with alopecia areata. For this mouse line, the MHC haplotype is H2-k.

As regards this clone: Gene names are the mouse ones. CDR3 bases read: TGTGCCAGCAGTGGGACAGGGGGCTCAAACACA. Amino acid sequence: CASSGTGGSNT. The whole CDR3 protein is CASSGTGGSNTEVFF. This chain uses TRBV19 with TRBJ1-1; 12 positions agree with TRBD1. Sequencing ends 4 residues short of the CDR3 end; the germline J gene provides the rest. Germline lookup yields CDR1 FNHDT and CDR2 SITEND (reference sequence). V dropped 4 bases and J dropped 0; count of bases not matched to a gene: 1. This CDR3 spans 15 amino acids.

A few counts support this clone. Mouse gene names apply. The sequenced fragment ends 4 residues before the CDR3 boundary, so the rest is inferred from the germline J gene. The genes are TRBV13-3 and TRBJ2-5, with 8 bases aligning to TRBD2. Unmatched junction bases numbered 5, after V lost 4 bases and J lost 1 base. The CDR3 extends over 15 amino acids. CDR1 NNHDY and CDR2 SYVADS come from the germline V gene. Partial CDR3 DNA: TGTGCCAGCAGTCCTGACTGGGGTGACCAAGAC. It codes for CASSPDWGDQD. The CDR3, in full, reads CASSPDWGDQDTQYF.

In the case of this clone: Any gene name here is a mouse gene name. The CDR3 sequence: CASGDVDINQDTQYF. The CDR3 bases that were read are TGTGCCAGCGGTGATGTAGACATTAACCAAGAC. V and J are TRBV13-2 and TRBJ2-5, with D hard to call. The read ends 4 residues before the CDR3 terminus; that terminus is restored from the germline J gene. The germline CDR1 and CDR2 sequences are NNHNN and SYGAGS (reference sequence). The V end lost 0 bases, the J end lost 0 bases, and 8 bases lay between the germline ends. The CDR3 extends over 15 amino acids.

In its sample, this clone was seen a few times. Gene names are mouse gene names. The missing CDR3 end, 4 residues past where the read stops, is filled in from the germline J gene. J is TRBJ1-2 and V is TRBV19, with a possible D match to TRBD1 (6 bases). This CDR3 spans 15 amino acids. Looked up from germline, CDR1 is FNHDT and CDR2 is SITEND (reference sequence). V was shortened by 0 bases and J by 1 base, with 10 bases between the two germline ends. The DNA read from the CDR3 is TGTGCCAGCAGTATAGGAGGGGGAAAAAACTCC. It encodes CASSIGGGKNS. The CDR3, in full, reads CASSIGGGKNSDYTF.

Notes on this clone: Gene names denote mouse genes. The read terminates 4 residues ahead of where the CDR3 ends, so the germline J gene completes it. The chain employs TRBV13-1 and TRBJ2-2; tentative D call: TRBD1 (6 bases). CDR3 size: 15 residues. Looked up from germline, CDR1 is NSHNY and CDR2 is SYGAGN. The V and J ends lost 1 base and 2 bases respectively, with 9 bases between them. The sequenced part of the CDR3 DNA is TGTGCCAGCAGTGATCAGGGGATGAACACCGGG. Its translation: CASSDQGMNTG. The full CDR3 reads CASSDQGMNTGQLYF.

The table lists this clone with a few counts. DNA and listed protein disagree at residue 12, so the protein shown here was translated from the DNA. Each gene name is a mouse one. From the germline J gene comes the end of the CDR3, since the read stops 3 residues before it. The V gene is TRBV1, the J gene TRBJ1-3; TRBD1 agrees at 8 bases. Losses at the gene ends were 6 bases for V and 1 base for J; bases not matched to a gene: 5. The V gene's germline CDR1 is NSQYPW and CDR2 LRSPGD (reference sequence). This CDR3 spans 15 amino acids. CDR3 DNA, as far as it was read: TGCACCTGCAGGCGGGACAGGCCCTCTGGAAATACG. Translated: CTCRRDRPSGNT. The whole CDR3 sequence is CTCRRDRPSGNTLYF.

With regard to this clone: Germline and genes: mouse. The sequence runs out 4 residues before the end of the CDR3; the remainder is reconstructed from the germline J gene. This sequence joins TRBV13-3 and TRBJ1-4; TRBD1 might be the D (6 bases). V was trimmed by 5 bases and J by 0 bases, leaving 11 bases between them. Germline values: CDR1 NNHDY, CDR2 SYVADS. The CDR3 runs to 15 residues. The covered CDR3 bases are TGTGCCAGCAGACCCCAGGGGATTTCCAACGAA. This sequence encodes CASRPQGISNE. The whole CDR3 sequence is CASRPQGISNERLFF. Full variable domain (rest looked up from reference TRBV13-3 and TRBJ1-4): EAAVTQSPRSKVAVTGGKVTLSCHQTNNHDYMYWYRQDTGHGLRLIHYSYVADSTEKGDIPDGYKASRPSQENFSLILELASLSQTAVYFCASRPQGISNERLFFGHGTKLSVL.

This clone was found a few times. The gene names given are mouse names. The read gets to within 4 residues of the CDR3 end, and the germline J gene fills in the rest. The V call is TRBV17, the J call TRBJ1-4; 8 nucleotides agree with TRBD1. The V gene's germline CDR1 is MNHDT and CDR2 YYDKIL. The CDR3 sequence is 15 residues long. The CDR3 region is CASSRRTGSSERLFF. CDR3 DNA (partial): TGTGCTAGCAGTAGAAGGACAGGGTCGAGCGAA.

This clone has more than one count but fewer than ten. Gene names and germline refer to mouse. The read ends 4 residues shy of where the CDR3 ends; the end is completed using the germline J gene. This chain links TRBV13-1 with TRBJ2-3, with 10 positions matching TRBD1. CDR3 length equals 15 residues. Unmatched junction bases numbered 2, after V lost 0 bases and J lost 4 bases. Germline CDR1 and CDR2: NSHNY and SYGAGN. CDR3 in amino acids: CASSDAGQGTETLYF. The sequenced CDR3 bases are TGTGCCAGCAGTGATGCGGGACAGGGGACAGAA.

On this clone itself: The gene names given are mouse names. The read finishes 4 residues shy of the CDR3 end, and the germline J gene is used to complete it. The rearrangement uses TRBV13-3 and TRBJ2-3; D call uncertain. Per the germline V gene, CDR1 is NNHDY and CDR2 is SYVADS. The germline V and J ends were trimmed by 1 base and 0 bases, with 9 bases remaining between them. CDR3 length: 15 residues. The covered CDR3 bases are TGTGCCAGCAGTGATAACAGAGGAAGTGCAGAA. Protein: CASSDNRGSAE. The whole CDR3 sequence is CASSDNRGSAETLYF.

This clone was detected many times. These gene names are mouse names. The read finishes 4 residues shy of the CDR3 end, and the germline J gene is used to complete it. J is TRBJ2-7 and V is TRBV16; 9 bases match TRBD1. CDR3 length equals 15 residues. Per the germline V gene, CDR1 is SGHSA and CDR2 is FRNQAP. V gave up 5 bases and J gave up 3 bases; unmatched junction bases: 8. The CDR3 DNA, read in part, is TGTGCAAGCAGCCCAGGGACAGGGCCCCTCTAT. This encodes CASSPGTGPLY. The entire CDR3 protein reads CASSPGTGPLYEQYF. The full variable domain, completed using reference TRBV16 and TRBJ2-7, is NAGVIQTPRHKVTGKGQEATLWCEPISGHSAVFWYRQTIVQGLEFLTYFRNQAPIDDSGMPKERFSAQMPNQSHSTLKIQSTQPQDSAVYLCASSPGTGPLYEQYFGPGTRLTVL.

A few counts support this clone. Each gene name is a mouse one. The read ends 4 residues before the CDR3 terminus; that terminus is restored from the germline J gene. The gene calls are TRBV17 and TRBJ2-1, with 10 positions matching TRBD2. Germline V gene data show CDR1 as MNHDT and CDR2 as YYDKIL. CDR3 length: 16 amino acids. CDR3 sequence reads: CASSSRLGGQRAEQFF. The part of the CDR3 DNA that was read is TGTGCTAGCAGTAGTAGGCTGGGGGGGCAGAGAGCT.

This clone was recorded at least ten times. Gene names refer to mouse genes. Distinct nucleotide sequences in the sample also encode this CDR3. The CDR3 sequence is CASSDAQSYEQYF. CDR3 bases read: TGTGCCAGCAGTGATGCACAGTCCTAT. V gene TRBV13-1 combines with J gene TRBJ2-7; D not certain. The read is 4 residues too short to cover the CDR3 end, so that end is filled in from the germline J gene. Germline-derived CDR1 and CDR2 are NSHNY and SYGAGN. This CDR3 has 13 residues. V was shortened by 0 bases and J by 1 base, with 5 bases between the two germline ends.

This clone was observed a handful of times. Mouse germline and gene names are used. The read is 4 residues too short to cover the CDR3 end, so that end is filled in from the germline J gene. The same CDR3 also results from other DNA sequences found in this sample. V and J are TRBV19 and TRBJ2-7; 7 bases are a match to TRBD1. The germline gives CDR1 FNHDT, CDR2 SITEND (reference sequence). This CDR3 has 15 residues. Losses at the gene ends were 3 bases for V and 0 bases for J; bases not matched to a gene: 6. This CDR3 is CASSTPGGSSYEQYF. The CDR3 bases that were read are TGTGCCAGCAGTACGCCAGGGGGTAGCTCCTAT.

This clone was recorded a few times. Mouse germline and gene names are used. The observed sequence ends 4 residues before the CDR3 terminus, with the missing tail filled in from the germline J gene. The chain couples TRBV17 to TRBJ2-2, with TRBD1 as a possible D gene (6 bases). Trimming removed 5 bases at V and 0 bases at J, with 10 bases between. Germline assignment: CDR1 MNHDT and CDR2 YYDKIL. The CDR3 runs to 15 residues. The DNA read from the CDR3 is TGTGCTAGCAGTCCGGGACATACAAACACCGGG. Its translation is CASSPGHTNTG. The complete CDR3 protein is CASSPGHTNTGQLYF.

A few counts support this clone. The genes are named according to mouse. The CDR3 end is not reached by the read, which stops 4 residues before it; the germline J gene fills it in. The genes are TRBV19 and TRBJ2-5; 12 bases match TRBD1. The CDR3 totals 14 residues. Per the germline V gene, CDR1 is FNHDT and CDR2 is SITEND (reference sequence). Germline trimming cut 7 bases from V and 2 bases from J; bases unmatched to any gene: 2. The sequenced CDR3 bases are TGTGCCAGCCGGGACAGGGGGCGCCAAGAC. This encodes CASRDRGRQD. The complete CDR3 reads CASRDRGRQDTQYF.

Comments on this clone: Mouse names are used for the genes. The read halts 4 residues ahead of the CDR3 end, with the missing end drawn from the germline J gene. The rearrangement joins TRBV19 to TRBJ1-1; D unclear. Germline CDR1 FNHDT, CDR2 SITEND (reference sequence). Trimming stripped 5 bases from V and 0 bases from J, with 11 bases between. This CDR3 spans 14 amino acids. The sequenced CDR3 bases are TGTGCCAGCAGCCCTCGGACTTCAAACACA. Translation: CASSPRTSNT. The CDR3 in full is CASSPRTSNTEVFF.

As for this clone: Mouse germline and gene names are used. The read ends 4 residues early relative to the CDR3; the germline J gene fills the gap. V usage is TRBV13-2 and J usage is TRBJ2-1; TRBD1 matches 7 bases. This CDR3 has 15 amino acids. The ends lost 1 base at V and 3 bases at J; junction bases unmatched: 4. The germline CDR1 and CDR2 sequences are NNHNN and SYGAGS (reference sequence). The covered CDR3 bases are TGTGCCAGCGGTGATCCACAGGGGACCTATGCT. Translating gives CASGDPQGTYA. The full CDR3 is CASGDPQGTYAEQFF.

To note about this clone: Mouse germline and gene names are used. The read gets to within 4 residues of the CDR3 end, and the germline J gene fills in the rest. V gene TRBV1 combines with J gene TRBJ2-3; TRBD1 agrees at 7 bases. CDR3 size: 15 residues. CDR1 and CDR2 (germline): NSQYPW, LRSPGD (reference sequence). V dropped 8 bases and J dropped 2; count of bases not matched to a gene: 10. CDR3 bases read: TGCACCTGCGGCGGGGCAGGGGGATTTGCAGAA. This codes for CTCGGAGGFAE. The whole CDR3 region reads CTCGGAGGFAETLYF.

Turning to this clone: At residue 14, TCRdb's protein disagrees with the DNA translation; the protein shown here derives from the DNA. Gene names are the mouse ones. The CDR3 end is not reached by the read, which stops 3 residues before it; the germline J gene fills it in. The V gene is TRBV13-3, the J gene TRBJ1-3; 9 nucleotides align to TRBD1. Germline CDR1 reads NNHDY; CDR2 reads SYVADS. J gave up 0 bases and V 6 bases, and 10 bases lay outside the gene matches. The CDR3 covers 17 residues. The CDR3 here is CASTQVTGGFSGNTLYF. The CDR3 bases that were read are TGTGCCAGCACCCAGGTGACAGGGGGGTTTTCTGGAAATACG.

Details on this clone: The translated DNA and TCRdb's protein are not identical at residue 13; the protein here was translated from the DNA. Mouse gene names apply. The read comes to an end 3 residues before the CDR3 does, leaving the germline J gene to fill in the end. The chain combines TRBV13-3 with TRBJ1-3, with TRBD1 matching 9 bases. CDR3 size: 16 residues. Germline values: CDR1 NNHDY, CDR2 SYVADS. V lost 3 bases to trimming and J lost 3 bases; unmatched junction nucleotides: 7. The DNA read from the CDR3 is TGTGCCAGCAGTGGCCGGGACAGGGAGGGTGGAAATACG. Translated: CASSGRDREGGNT. The whole CDR3 region reads CASSGRDREGGNTLYF.

This clone was seen a few times. Germline and genes: mouse. The read terminates 4 residues ahead of where the CDR3 ends, so the germline J gene completes it. The rearrangement joins TRBV5 to TRBJ2-2, with 10 bases matching TRBD2. The V gene end was trimmed by 4 bases and the J gene end by 3 bases; junction bases not matched to a gene: 2. CDR1 and CDR2 (germline): LGHNA, YNLKQL (reference sequence). The CDR3 covers 15 residues. CDR3 in amino acids: CASSRGLGDTGQLYF. The sequenced CDR3 bases are TGTGCCAGCAGCCGCGGACTGGGGGACACCGGG.

Regarding this clone: Mouse gene names and germline throughout. The sequenced CDR3 bases are TGCACCTGCAGTGCAGATTCCGGGACTGGGCAAGAC. Its protein is CTCSADSGTGQD. The full CDR3 reads CTCSADSGTGQDTQYF. The chain joins TRBV1 to TRBJ2-5; 9 nucleotides agree with TRBD2. The CDR3 goes on 4 residues after the read ends, and that part is filled in from the germline J gene. Unmatched junction bases numbered 4, after V lost 0 bases and J lost 3 bases. The CDR3 is 16 amino acids. Germline CDR1 reads NSQYPW; CDR2 reads LRSPGD (reference sequence).

This clone has only a few counts. Gene names follow the mouse nomenclature. Read coverage stops 4 residues before the CDR3 terminus; the germline J gene supplies the remainder. Other DNA sequences in the same sample also yield this CDR3. The chain links TRBV1 to TRBJ2-7; a possible D gene is TRBD2 (6 bases). Trimming cost V 0 bases and J 3 bases, with 12 bases left between them. The CDR3 runs 15 residues. Germline V gene sequence: CDR1 NSQYPW, CDR2 LRSPGD (reference sequence). CDR3 protein: CTCSADLAGGYEQYF. The CDR3 DNA, read in part, is TGCACCTGCAGTGCAGATCTCGCGGGGGGCTAT.

This clone was seen only a few times. Any gene name here is a mouse gene name. The DNA ends 4 residues before the CDR3 does, and the rest of the CDR3 is filled in from the germline J gene. The chain couples TRBV19 to TRBJ1-4; TRBD1 aligns across 7 bases. The germline gives CDR1 FNHDT, CDR2 SITEND (reference sequence). V gave up 1 base and J gave up 4 bases; unmatched junction bases: 4. The CDR3 is 15 amino acids. This CDR3 reads CASSIMQGVNERLFF. Incomplete CDR3 DNA: TGTGCCAGCAGTATAATGCAGGGGGTCAACGAA.

A few counts support this clone. Here the gene names and germline are mouse. The read ends 4 residues early relative to the CDR3; the germline J gene fills the gap. The V gene is TRBV1, the J gene TRBJ2-7; 8 nucleotides line up with TRBD2. The CDR3 consists of 14 residues. Germline loops: CDR1 NSQYPW, CDR2 LRSPGD (reference sequence). The DNA read from the CDR3 is TGCACCTGCAGTGCAGGGGACTGGACTTAT. This gives the protein CTCSAGDWTY. The complete CDR3 sequence is CTCSAGDWTYEQYF. Full variable domain (remainder filled in from reference TRBV1 and TRBJ2-7): VTLLEQNPRWRLVPRGQAVNLRCILKNSQYPWMSWYQQDLQKQLQWLFTLRSPGDKEVKSLPGADYLATRVTDTELRLQVANMSQGRTLYCTCSAGDWTYEQYFGPGTRLTVL.

This clone was observed a handful of times. DNA and listed protein disagree at residue 13, so the protein shown here was translated from the DNA. Gene names refer to mouse genes. The read ends 3 residues shy of where the CDR3 ends; the end is completed using the germline J gene. V is TRBV13-3 and J is TRBJ1-6, with TRBD1 matching 8 bases. TRBJ1-6 is classed as an ORF, of uncertain function. Germline CDR1 NNHDY, CDR2 SYVADS. The CDR3 extends over 16 amino acids. V was clipped by 1 base and J by 5 bases; unmatched bases: 5. The covered CDR3 bases are TGTGCCAGCAGTGATACTGGACAGGGAAATAATTCGCCC. Protein product: CASSDTGQGNNSP. The full CDR3 reads CASSDTGQGNNSPLYF.